The T cell receptor (beta chain) under discussion was sequenced for a study of T cells in tuberculosis. The length of the CDR3 is 19 residues. Germline-derived CDR1 and CDR2 are MNHNS and SASEGT. V dropped 0 bases and J dropped 0; count of bases not matched to a gene: 10. Notes on the study in general: The TCR-beta difference was not significant; alpha differences partly reflected length.

The time point is: new active TB diagnosis, blood taken before or within 7 days of starting treatment. Confirmation came from sputum smear and/or culture positivity for M. tuberculosis. Here immunoSEQ multiplex PCR was the method, and the copy in TCRdb shows in-frame clones only, minus some. Counted here are around 23,000 clones, approximately 85% occurring once; the ten biggest clones make up under 15%. Regarding this clone: Its antigen is as yet unknown.

Sequenced here: PBMCs, sampled at tuberculosis diagnosis. The chain uses TRBV6-1 and TRBJ2-3, with TRBD2 identical over 9 bases. This sequence originates from an adult with tuberculosis. The CDR3 protein is CASSEASRSLAGSTDTQYF. The DNA of the CDR3 is TGTGCCAGCAGTGAAGCTAGTAGGAGTCTAGCGGGGAGCACAGATACGCAGTATTTT.